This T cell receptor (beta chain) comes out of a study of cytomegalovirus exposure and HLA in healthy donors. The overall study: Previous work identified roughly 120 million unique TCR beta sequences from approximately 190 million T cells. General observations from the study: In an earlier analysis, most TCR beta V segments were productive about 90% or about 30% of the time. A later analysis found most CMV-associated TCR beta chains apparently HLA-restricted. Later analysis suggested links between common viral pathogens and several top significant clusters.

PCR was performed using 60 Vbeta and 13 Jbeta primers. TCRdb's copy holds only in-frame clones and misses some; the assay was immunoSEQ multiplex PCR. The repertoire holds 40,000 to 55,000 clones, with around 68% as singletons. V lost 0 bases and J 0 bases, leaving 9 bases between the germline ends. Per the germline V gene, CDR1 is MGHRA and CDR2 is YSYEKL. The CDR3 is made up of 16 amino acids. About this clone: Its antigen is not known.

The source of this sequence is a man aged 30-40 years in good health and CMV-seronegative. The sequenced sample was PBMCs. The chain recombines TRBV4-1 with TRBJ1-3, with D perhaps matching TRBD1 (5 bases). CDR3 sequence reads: CASSQEIQDSGNTIYF. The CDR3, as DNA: TGCGCCAGCAGCCAAGAAATACAGGACTCTGGAAACACCATATATTTT.